One sample yielded the 24 T cell receptor beta chains listed below, sequenced in a study of regulatory T cells in long-lasting Graves disease. Time point here: persistent/refractory GD, antithyroid drugs over 5 years with positive TRAb. Preparation of the TCR library used RNA extracted from PBMCs. With iRepertoire HTBI primers and Arm-PCR of CDR3 regions, TCR beta libraries were built. TCRdb reprocessed the multiplex PCR reads with MiXCR, giving one entry per CDR3 protein. The sample holds about 400,000 distinct CDR3 sequences, roughly 20% seen once. Sequenced material: peripheral blood mononuclear cells (PBMCs), taken when the disease was refractory, from a patient treated with antithyroid drugs. These receptor sequences come from a female donor with Graves disease.

The table lists this clonotype with a few counts. The genes are TRBV20-1 and TRBJ2-7; 11 positions agree with TRBD2. This CDR3 is 14 amino acids long. After removal of 6 bases from V and 5 bases from J, the junction contained 9 bases not matched to a gene. Per germline, CDR1 DFQATT and CDR2 SNEGSKA (reference sequence). The CDR3 DNA is TGCAGTGCGCAACTAGCGGGAGTGGATCACGAGCAGTACTTC. Translating gives CSAQLAGVDHEQYF.

This clonotype was detected only a few times. The gene calls are TRBV5-1 and TRBJ1-1; 7 nucleotides agree with TRBD1. Germline CDR1 reads SGHRS; CDR2 reads YFSETQ. This CDR3 has 15 residues. The junction had 7 bases not matched to a gene; V was cut back by 3 bases and J by 2 bases. CDR3 residues: CASSYTSGGNTEAFF. As DNA, the CDR3 is TGCGCCAGCAGCTATACCTCAGGGGGAAACACTGAAGCTTTCTTT.

V usage is TRBV27 and J usage is TRBJ2-3; 7 bases align to TRBD2. Germline CDR1 MNHEY, CDR2 SMNVEV (reference sequence). CDR3 size: 15 residues. The V gene end was trimmed by 6 bases and the J gene end by 3 bases; junction bases not matched to a gene: 9. DNA of the CDR3: TGTGCCAGCAGCTTTCTTGGCGGGAGAACAGATACGCAGTATTTT. It yields the protein CASSFLGGRTDTQYF.

CDR3 DNA: TGCGCCAGCAGCGACACAGGGGGGAGCTCCTACGAGCAGTACTTC. Encoded protein: CASSDTGGSSYEQYF. The chain uses TRBV5-1 and TRBJ2-7; 8 nucleotides line up with TRBD1. The CDR3 has 15 amino acids. The germline gives CDR1 SGHRS, CDR2 YFSETQ. Trimming cost V 4 bases and J 0 bases; bases outside gene matches: 6.

The V call is TRBV6-1, the J call TRBJ1-1; 7 bases align to TRBD1. Germline CDR1 and CDR2: MNHNS and SASEGT. V gave up 1 base and J gave up 1 base; unmatched junction bases: 6. This CDR3 is 16 amino acids long. The DNA of the CDR3 is TGTGCCAGCAGTGAAGATGACAGGGCCAAGAACACTGAAGCTTTCTTT. This encodes CASSEDDRAKNTEAFF.

The sample holds a few counts of this clonotype. The chain joins TRBV20-1 to TRBJ2-7; D is possibly TRBD1 (5 bases). Germline V gene data show CDR1 as DFQATT and CDR2 as SNEGSKA (reference sequence). V lost 0 bases and J lost 2, with 8 bases in between. The CDR3 covers 13 residues. CDR3 coding DNA: TGCAGTGCTAGAGACAGGGTGACCTACGAGCAGTACTTC. The encoded protein is CSARDRVTYEQYF.

In this sample, this clonotype turned up many times. J is TRBJ2-7 and V is TRBV5-6; D not certain. CDR1 SGHDT and CDR2 YYEEEE come from the germline V gene. The length of the CDR3 is 12 residues. V gave up 2 bases and J gave up 1 base, with 4 bases separating them. CDR3 nucleotide sequence: TGTGCCAGCAGCTTTCTATCCTACGAGCAGTACTTC. Residues: CASSFLSYEQYF.

The sample holds many counts of this clonotype. The chain combines TRBV28 with TRBJ2-7; D not resolved. CDR1 is MDHEN and CDR2 is SYDVKM in the germline V gene. The CDR3 loop spans 17 amino acids. The germline V and J ends were trimmed by 5 bases and 4 bases, with 24 bases remaining between them. CDR3 region: CASSLRGPTTGRYEQYF. Written as DNA, the CDR3 is TGTGCCAGCAGTCTCCGAGGCCCGACAACGGGCAGGTACGAGCAGTACTTC.

This clonotype was picked up a small number of times. V and J are TRBV29-1 and TRBJ1-1; D remains ambiguous. V was clipped by 7 bases and J by 2 bases, with 14 bases between them. Germline lookup yields CDR1 SQVTM and CDR2 ANQGSEA. CDR3 length: 13 amino acids. As DNA, the CDR3 is TGCAGCGGATGGCAGGCCGAAAACACTGAAGCTTTCTTT. As protein: CSGWQAENTEAFF.

This clonotype turned up a few times. The J gene is TRBJ2-7, the V gene TRBV7-6, with 7 bases aligning to TRBD2. The CDR3 extends over 15 amino acids. Germline V gene sequence: CDR1 SGHVS, CDR2 FNYEAQ. The trim removed 3 bases at V and 5 bases at J, leaving 10 bases unmatched. The CDR3 reads CASSFGGRAPHEQYF. DNA of the CDR3: TGTGCCAGCAGCTTCGGAGGGAGGGCCCCCCACGAGCAGTACTTC.

This clonotype was observed at least ten times. The J gene is TRBJ2-7, the V gene TRBV7-2; 12 bases match TRBD2. J lost 3 bases, V lost 5 bases, and 11 bases had no gene match. This CDR3 is built from 17 residues. Per the germline V gene, CDR1 is SGHTA and CDR2 is FQGNSA. In nucleotides, the CDR3 is TGTGCCAGCAGCATAACTAGCGGGAGGCTCTCTTTCTACGAGCAGTACTTC. Its protein is CASSITSGRLSFYEQYF.

The chain links TRBV7-9 to TRBJ1-1; D perhaps matches TRBD1 (5 bases). Germline CDR1 SEHNR, CDR2 FQNEAQ (reference sequence). Deletions cut 0 bases from V and 3 bases from J, with 11 bases between. This CDR3 is built from 15 residues. The DNA for the CDR3 is TGTGCCAGCAGCTTAGCGCAGGGAGGCGACACTGAAGCTTTCTTT. Its protein is CASSLAQGGDTEAFF.

This clonotype was counted ten times or more. The rearrangement uses TRBV2 and TRBJ2-7; D may match TRBD1 or TRBD2 (5 bases each). The CDR3 runs 15 residues. Germline V lookup: CDR1 SNHLY, CDR2 FYNNEI. Trimming cost V 6 bases and J 2 bases, with 17 bases left between them. CDR3 nucleotides: TGTGCCAGCAGGGCAATCCGGGACCCCGCCTACGAGCAGTACTTC. Translated: CASRAIRDPAYEQYF.

This clonotype has a count of ten or more. The J gene is TRBJ1-2, the V gene TRBV18, with 8 bases lining up with TRBD1. Per germline, CDR1 KGHSH and CDR2 LQKENI. The length of the CDR3 is 14 residues. V shed 6 bases and J 3 bases; nucleotides not matched to a gene: 6. Written as DNA, the CDR3 is TGTGCCAGCTCGCCGACAGGGGAGCACTATGGCTACACCTTC. Encoded protein: CASSPTGEHYGYTF.

The V gene is TRBV30, the J gene TRBJ1-3; D is unresolved. The CDR3 length is 16 residues. CDR1 GTSNPN and CDR2 SVGIG come from the germline V gene (reference sequence). V gave up 4 bases and J gave up 4 bases, with 20 bases separating them. Here the CDR3 DNA reads TGTGCCTGGACGCCCCTGTCCCGTTCTCGAGGAAACACCATATATTTT. Translated: CAWTPLSRSRGNTIYF.

This clonotype appeared many times. The chain couples TRBV30 to TRBJ1-6; TRBD1 might be the D (6 bases). V lost 4 bases and J 7 bases, leaving 17 bases between the germline ends. CDR1 is GTSNPN and CDR2 is SVGIG in the germline V gene (reference sequence). There are 15 residues in the CDR3. CDR3: CAWIRAGAINSPLHF. In DNA form, the CDR3 reads TGTGCCTGGATCCGGGCAGGGGCTATCAATTCACCCCTCCACTTT.

At least ten counts were recorded for this clonotype. One end of the junction fails to match germline, which may point to a read error. The V call is TRBV7-7, the J call TRBJ2-4, with a possible D match to TRBD1 (5 bases). The CDR3 runs 17 residues. From germline, CDR1 is SSHAT and CDR2 FNYEAQ (reference sequence). CDR3 DNA sequence: TGTGCTAGCAGCTTTCGCGACAGTTGCAGAGCCGAAAACATTCAGTACTTC. Amino acid sequence: CASSFRDSCRAENIQYF.

The J gene is TRBJ2-7, the V gene TRBV20-1; 10 nucleotides line up with TRBD2. The CDR3 extends over 14 amino acids. CDR1 DFQATT and CDR2 SNEGSKA come from the germline V gene (reference sequence). Trimming removed 5 bases from V and 1 base from J; junction bases left unmatched: 5. The CDR3, as DNA: TGCAGTGCTCGGAGGACTAGCGGTTCCTACGAGCAGTACTTC. Amino acids: CSARRTSGSYEQYF.

This chain links TRBV11-2 with TRBJ2-7; 8 nucleotides align to TRBD1. The CDR3 covers 14 residues. J was trimmed by 3 bases and V by 5 bases; bases with no gene match: 6. Germline V lookup: CDR1 SGHAT, CDR2 FQNNGV. CDR3 coding DNA: TGTGCCAGCAGCCCGCAGGGGGCTTTCTACGAGCAGTACTTC. Residues: CASSPQGAFYEQYF.

This rearrangement joins TRBV20-1 to TRBJ1-6; 9 nucleotides align to TRBD1. The CDR3 is 15 amino acids. The V and J ends lost 6 bases and 6 bases, in that order; junction bases with no gene match: 9. CDR1 and CDR2 (germline): DFQATT, SNEGSKA (reference sequence). In nucleotides, the CDR3 is TGCAGTGCCTTACAGGGGGCTGCTGGTAATTCACCCCTCCACTTT. It encodes CSALQGAAGNSPLHF.

The chain employs TRBV20-1 and TRBJ2-6; possible D gene TRBD2, 5 bases. The germline V and J ends were trimmed by 3 bases and 0 bases, with 18 bases remaining between them. The CDR3 totals 18 residues. CDR1 is DFQATT and CDR2 is SNEGSKA in the germline V gene (reference sequence). CDR3 amino acids: CSASSGVNAVSGANVLTF. Written as DNA, the CDR3 is TGCAGTGCTAGTTCCGGGGTTAATGCCGTCTCTGGGGCCAACGTCCTGACTTTC.

This clonotype was found a few times. V usage is TRBV28 and J usage is TRBJ2-7; D is uncertain. The CDR3 runs to 16 residues. Trimming stripped 6 bases from V and 0 bases from J, with 18 bases between. The germline V gene has CDR1 MDHEN and CDR2 SYDVKM. The CDR3 is CASSLFQYSSSYEQYF. CDR3 nucleotides: TGTGCCAGCAGCCTGTTTCAATACTCGAGCTCCTACGAGCAGTACTTC. Full variable domain (remainder filled in from reference TRBV28 and TRBJ2-7): DVKVTQSSRYLVKRTGEKVFLECVQDMDHENMFWYRQDPGLGLRLIYFSYDVKMKEKGDIPEGYSVSREKKERFSLILESASTNQTSMYLCASSLFQYSSSYEQYFGPGTRLTVT.

This clonotype was counted a few times. V is TRBV12-3 or TRBV12-4 and J is TRBJ1-3, with D hard to call. V lost 6 bases to trimming and J lost 0 bases, with 9 bases between them. CDR3 size: 14 residues. In DNA form, the CDR3 reads TGTGCCAGCAGGTGGGCGCACTCTGGAAACACCATATATTTT. The encoded protein is CASRWAHSGNTIYF.

A few counts support this clonotype. The J gene is TRBJ1-1, the V gene TRBV7-9; no clear D. The germline gives CDR1 SEHNR, CDR2 FQNEAQ (reference sequence). V was cut by 3 bases and J by 3 bases, with 17 bases left in between. The CDR3 contains 16 residues. CDR3 DNA: TGTGCCAGCAGCTTTTATCGGGGTACGAGGGACACTGAAGCTTTCTTT. It encodes CASSFYRGTRDTEAFF.